This is a list of T cell receptor beta chains from one sample in a study of T cell clonotyping in hematopoietic cell transplantation. Profiled with immunoSEQ multiplex PCR; TCRdb holds only in-frame clones, not every one. The data hold some 76,000 clones, with less than 96% observed a single time. The sequences come from peripheral blood mononuclear cells, collected before stem cell transplant. The receptors come from a woman aged 50 to 65 with acute myeloid leukemia. Some clones in this sample may be carry-over from other donors' samples. Both conserved end residues are part of each CDR3. D genes are given only for firm matches. Size is stated for part of the rows, as once, few or many counts, or as a class when the clone is expanded.

abundance,d_gene,j_gene,v_gene,CDR3nt,CDR3aa
NA,TRBD2,TRBJ2-7,TRBV4-1,TGCGCCAGCAGCCAAGATCTCGCGGGACTAGCGGTCCGGTACGAGCAGTACTTC,CASSQDLAGLAVRYEQYF
NA,NA,TRBJ1-4,TRBV19,TGTGCCAGTAGTGGGACCTCTGGTGAAAAACTGTTTTTT,CASSGTSGEKLFF
NA,TRBD1,TRBJ2-4,TRBV5-4,TGTGCCAGCAGCGACAGGGTGGCGGACATTCAGTACTTC,CASSDRVADIQYF
once,TRBD2,TRBJ2-7,TRBV6-5,TGTGCCAGCAGTTCGGGGGGGCGCACCTACGAGCAGTACTTC,CASSSGGRTYEQYF
NA,TRBD2,TRBJ2-7,TRBV5-4,TGTGCCAGCAGCCCTGGGCGGGGGAGCTCCTACGAGCAGTACTTC,CASSPGRGSSYEQYF
NA,NA,TRBJ2-4,TRBV7-2,TGTGCCAGCAGCTTAGTTGGGGGGACAGCCAAAAACATTCAGTACTTC,CASSLVGGTAKNIQYF
NA,NA,TRBJ2-1,TRBV29-1,TGCAGCTCTTACCGGGACTACAATGAGCAGTTCTTC,CSSYRDYNEQFF
NA,NA,TRBJ1-1,TRBV5-4,TGTGCCAGCAGCTCCGGGACATCGACGACTGAAGCTTTCTTT,CASSSGTSTTEAFF
NA,NA,TRBJ2-3,TRBV21-1,TGTGCCAGCGCAGGGGCCCATCCTAGCCCCTACTGCACAGATACGCAGTATTTT,CASAGAHPSPYCTDTQYF
NA,TRBD1,TRBJ1-6,TRBV6-1,TGTGCCAGCAGGCCCGGGACAGCAAATTCACCCCTCCACTTT,CASRPGTANSPLHF
NA,TRBD1,TRBJ1-2,TRBV6-5,TGTGCCAGCAGTACGGGGGGACAGCCAGCGGAAGGCTACACCTTC,CASSTGGQPAEGYTF
NA,TRBD1,TRBJ1-2,TRBV28,TGTGCCAGCAGTTTGCAGGGGGCAAACACCTATGGCTACACCTTC,CASSLQGANTYGYTF
NA,TRBD2,TRBJ2-3,TRBV29-1,TGCAGCGTTGGAGTGGCGGGAGCCCCGGATACGCAGTATTTT,CSVGVAGAPDTQYF
NA,TRBD1,TRBJ1-2,TRBV7-8,TGTGCCAGCAGCTCAGACAGGGGGGAACATGGCTACACCTTC,CASSSDRGEHGYTF
once,NA,TRBJ1-5,TRBV28,TGTGCCAGCAATGTCCGCAATCAGCCCCAGCATTTT,CASNVRNQPQHF
once,NA,TRBJ1-2,TRBV5-1,TGCGCCAGCAGCTTGGTAGGGGGAGCTAACTATGGCTACACCTTC,CASSLVGGANYGYTF
NA,NA,TRBJ1-1,TRBV19,TGTGCCAGTAGTATCCGGGGAAAGATGAACACTGAAGCTTTCTTT,CASSIRGKMNTEAFF
NA,TRBD1,TRBJ1-2,TRBV7-2,TGTGCCAGCAGGGGACAGGGGTATGGCTACACCTTC,CASRGQGYGYTF
NA,NA,TRBJ1-1,TRBV4-1,TGCGCCAGCAGCCAAGTCGGGGCGAACACTGAAGCTTTCTTT,CASSQVGANTEAFF
NA,NA,TRBJ1-2,TRBV11-2,TGTGCCAGCAGCTTAGCGCCACCCCAGGCAGGGAGCTATGGCTACACCTTC,CASSLAPPQAGSYGYTF
NA,NA,TRBJ2-1,TRBV7-6,TGTGCCAGCAGCTTAATCTTGGGGACTCTTTTCAATGAGCAGTTCTTC,CASSLILGTLFNEQFF
NA,NA,TRBJ2-3,TRBV2,TGTGCCAGCAGTGAAGCGCTTCAAGGAGATACGCAGTATTTT,CASSEALQGDTQYF
NA,NA,TRBJ2-2,TRBV19,TGTGCCAGTAGTATCCCCGGGGCCGGGGAGCTGTTTTTT,CASSIPGAGELFF
NA,NA,TRBJ2-5,TRBV11-2,TGTGCCAGCAGCTTAGGGACCTTGGGGTCCCAGTACTTC,CASSLGTLGSQYF
once,TRBD1,TRBJ1-4,TRBV29-1,TGCAGCGTCTTAGGCGGGACAGGGAAGGAAAAACTGTTTTTT,CSVLGGTGKEKLFF
NA,NA,TRBJ1-1,TRBV4-1,TGCGCCAGCAGCCAAGATCGCACGAACACTGAAGCTTTCTTT,CASSQDRTNTEAFF
NA,TRBD1,TRBJ1-1,TRBV5-1,TGCGCCAGCAGCTTGGGACAGGGTAGTGAAGCTTTCTTT,CASSLGQGSEAFF
NA,NA,TRBJ2-7,TRBV28,TGTGCCAGCAGGGGATCCGGGTCAGGGGTTTACGAGCAGTACTTC,CASRGSGSGVYEQYF
NA,NA,TRBJ2-4,TRBV5-6,TGTGCCAGCAGCCTTGACAGAAATGACATTCAGTACTTC,CASSLDRNDIQYF
once,TRBD2,TRBJ2-3,TRBV27,TGTGCCAGCAGTTTATCGGAAGGGGGAGTACGAGCGGGAGCGCCAGATACGCAGTATTTT,CASSLSEGGVRAGAPDTQYF
NA,NA,TRBJ2-7,TRBV7-9,TGTGCCAGCAGGGTAGCGGGACAGTCTTTGGGGGAGCAGTACTTC,CASRVAGQSLGEQYF
NA,NA,TRBJ2-5,TRBV7-9,TGTGCCAGCAGCTTAATCGTGGCAGCCCAACTAGGGACCCAGTACTTC,CASSLIVAAQLGTQYF
NA,TRBD2,TRBJ2-2,TRBV4-2,TGTGCCAGCAGCCAAGAAATGGGACTAGCGGAAAACACCGGGGAGCTGTTTTTT,CASSQEMGLAENTGELFF
once,TRBD1,TRBJ2-1,TRBV7-9,TGTGCCAGCAGTCCCTTTGGAGGGACAGGGGTTAATGAGCAGTTCTTC,CASSPFGGTGVNEQFF
NA,NA,TRBJ2-1,TRBV19,TGTGCCAGTAGCACTACCATTGGCTCCTACAATGAGCAGTTCTTC,CASSTTIGSYNEQFF
NA,NA,TRBJ1-1,TRBV30,TGTGCCTGGAGTCGGACAGCATACACTGAAGCTTTCTTT,CAWSRTAYTEAFF
NA,NA,TRBJ1-5,TRBV29-1,TGCAGCGTTGAGGGGCAAGATCAGCCCCAGCATTTT,CSVEGQDQPQHF
NA,NA,TRBJ2-7,TRBV7-9,TGTGCCAGCAGCAATGCGGGAAGAGGTCTTTTTGAGCAGTACTTC,CASSNAGRGLFEQYF
NA,NA,TRBJ2-1,TRBV10-3,TGTGCCATCAGTGGACTAGGGGGTAACAATGAGCAGTTCTTC,CAISGLGGNNEQFF
NA,NA,TRBJ1-6,TRBV5-1,TGCGCCAGCAGCCTTACAAGCTCCTATAATTCACCCCTCCACTTT,CASSLTSSYNSPLHF
NA,TRBD2,TRBJ2-7,TRBV4-1,TGCGCCAGCAGCCAAGATCTAGCGGGAGGGTACGAGCAGTACTTC,CASSQDLAGGYEQYF